This record concerns one T cell receptor beta chain sequence. Its specificity is not known. Assay used: immunoSEQ multiplex PCR; TCRdb lists only in-frame clones, some missing. The data show tens of thousands of clones, around 80% seen once. This sample is drawn from a study of pediatric ulcerative colitis. J was trimmed by 6 bases and V by 0 bases; bases with no gene match: 6. The CDR3 totals 17 residues. The germline V gene encodes CDR1 MGHRA and CDR2 YSYEKL. The study, taken as a whole, reports: All ulcerative colitis patients, but no controls, carried two rectal clonotypes.

The sequence was obtained from a boy between 5 and 17 years old with severe ulcerative colitis. The sample consisted of blood. The chain joins TRBV4-1 to TRBJ1-6; the match to TRBD1 covers 9 bases. For the CDR3, the DNA is TGCGCCAGCAGCCAAGATTTCACAGGGGGCACTAATTCACCCCTCCACTTT. Protein sequence: CASSQDFTGGTNSPLHF.